This TCR beta chain was identified during a study of T cell changes during pregnancy in multiple sclerosis. This CDR3 contains 12 residues. Germline V gene sequence: CDR1 MNHNS, CDR2 SASEGT. Between the trimmed V and J ends, which lost 11 bases and 0 bases, there was a span of 7 bases. Repertoires were generated with immunoSEQ multiplex PCR, while TCRdb's copy carries only in-frame clones and drops some. The sample shows some 81,000 clones, 90% to 95% of them seen only once. The material sequenced was peripheral blood, taken after pregnancy. This chain joins TRBV6-1 and TRBJ2-2; the D gene is possibly TRBD2 (5 bases). The TCR sequence derives from a female donor in good health, enrolled as a control in a pregnancy study. The CDR3 bases are TGTGCCGGGCGGGCGAACACCGGGGAGCTGTTTTTT. Its translation: CAGRANTGELFF.